The 32 T cell receptor beta chains listed next were all sequenced from one sample in a study of breast tumors, draining lymph nodes, adjacent tissues. One entry per CDR3 protein results from TCRdb running MiXCR on the multiplex PCR reads. The data show over 100,000 distinct CDR3 sequences, approximately 20% seen once. Axillary draining lymph nodes of breast cancer patients supplied the node samples. Sample: axillary lymph node tissue. The source of these receptors is a female donor with breast cancer. Some clones in this sample may be carry-over from other donors' samples.

This clonotype was seen at least ten times. V gene TRBV2 combines with J gene TRBJ2-1; D gene unclear. This CDR3 is built from 14 residues. The V end was cut by 6 bases, the J end by 9 bases, with 18 bases between. Germline V gives CDR1 SNHLY, CDR2 FYNNEI. For the CDR3, the DNA is TGTGCCAGCAGCCAACTTACCCCTCCTATTGAGCAGTTCTTC. Translated: CASSQLTPPIEQFF.

This clonotype came up many times. The chain combines TRBV6-6 with TRBJ2-1; D is uncertain. V lost 4 bases and J lost 2, with 15 bases in between. The CDR3 runs 16 residues. Germline loops: CDR1 MNHNY, CDR2 SVGAGI (reference sequence). The CDR3 DNA reads TGTGCCAGCAGTTCGACGCTTTTCCCCCCCTACAATGAGCAGTTCTTC. It is translated as CASSSTLFPPYNEQFF.

This chain uses TRBV27 with TRBJ2-3; 10 bases fit TRBD2. Germline CDR1 and CDR2: MNHEY and SMNVEV (reference sequence). Trimming at V came to 5 bases and at J to 4 bases, leaving 15 bases not matched to a gene. The CDR3 spans 18 residues. As DNA, the CDR3 is TGTGCCAGCAGTCTAATTGCTACTAGCGGGGTTCACCCAGATACGCAGTATTTT. It specifies CASSLIATSGVHPDTQYF.

This clonotype was observed at least ten times. The chain is built from TRBV15 and TRBJ2-1, with TRBD1 matching 9 bases. Germline CDR1 reads LNHNV; CDR2 reads YYDKDF (reference sequence). Losses at the gene ends were 3 bases for V and 2 bases for J; bases not matched to a gene: 11. The CDR3 is made up of 18 amino acids. The CDR3 DNA follows: TGTGCCACCAGCAGGGAATTCTCTGGACAGGGGACCTACAATGAGCAGTTCTTC. Protein: CATSREFSGQGTYNEQFF.

Many counts were recorded for this clonotype. The chain combines TRBV6-5 with TRBJ2-7; D assignment may be TRBD1 or TRBD2 (5 bases each). The V end was cut by 8 bases, the J end by 3 bases, with 14 bases between. In germline, CDR1 is MNHEY, CDR2 SVGAGI. The CDR3 runs to 13 residues. This chain's CDR3 is CASSTRGDYEQYF. The CDR3, as DNA: TGTGCCAGCTCAACACGAGGGGACTACGAGCAGTACTTC.

Remarks on this clonotype: This clone may be a read error of a much larger clone one base away. The CDR3 does not close with the conserved phenylalanine or tryptophan, likely indicating a read error. The chain joins TRBV6-1 to TRBJ1-2; D is possibly TRBD1 (5 bases). Germline lookup yields CDR1 MNHNS and CDR2 SASEGT. Trimming left V 4 bases short and J 5 bases short, with 14 bases between. The CDR3 loop spans 14 amino acids. CDR3 residues: CASSATVGSYGYTS. Written as DNA, the CDR3 is TGTGCCAGCAGTGCGACAGTAGGCTCTTATGGCTACACCTCC.

This clonotype appeared a single time. With a much larger clone just one base away, this may be a read error. J is TRBJ1-3 and V is TRBV6-5, with 8 nucleotides matching TRBD1. The CDR3 sequence is 16 residues long. Germline V lookup: CDR1 MNHEY, CDR2 SVGAGI. The CDR3 spells CAGSRRTGIIGNTIYF. The CDR3, as DNA: TGTGCCGGCAGCCGTCGGACAGGGATTATAGGAAACACCATATATTTT.

This clonotype was detected many times. The genes are TRBV14 and TRBJ1-3; D is uncertain. Deletions cut 1 base from V and 5 bases from J, with 9 bases between. This CDR3 comprises 14 residues. Germline CDR1 and CDR2: SGHDN and FVKESK. DNA of the CDR3: TGTGCCAGCAGCCAAGTCGTTGGCAGAAACACCATATATTTT. Amino acid sequence: CASSQVVGRNTIYF.

Ten or more counts support this clonotype. The chain uses TRBV29-1 and TRBJ1-4, with D unclear. Trimming took off 6 bases at V and 5 bases at J, with 13 bases between the two ends. The CDR3 is made up of 13 amino acids. Germline V lookup: CDR1 SQVTM, CDR2 ANQGSEA. CDR3 sequence: CSVGLPANEKLFF. DNA for the CDR3: TGCAGCGTCGGACTCCCGGCAAATGAAAAACTGTTTTTT.

This clonotype was counted many times. The CDR3 sequence is CASSTLAGGISGANVLTF. The CDR3 DNA sequence: TGTGCCAGTAGTACACTAGCGGGAGGAATCTCTGGGGCCAACGTCCTGACTTTC. The chain carries TRBV19 and TRBJ2-6; 12 bases line up with TRBD2. Germline values: CDR1 LNHDA, CDR2 SQIVND (reference sequence). This CDR3 comprises 18 residues. The ends lost 4 bases at V and 0 bases at J; junction bases unmatched: 4.

The genes are TRBV10-3 and TRBJ1-2; 8 bases are a match to TRBD1. J lost 4 bases, V lost 6 bases, and 4 bases had no gene match. This CDR3 has 13 residues. Germline V gene lookup returns CDR1 ENHRY and CDR2 SYGVKD. CDR3 loop: CAISPDRGYGYTF. The CDR3, as DNA: TGTGCCATCAGCCCCGACAGGGGCTATGGCTACACCTTC.

This clonotype was recorded many times. V is TRBV7-9 and J is TRBJ2-3; D might be TRBD1 (6 bases). The germline CDR1 and CDR2 sequences are SEHNR and FQNEAQ (reference sequence). Trimming removed 2 bases from V and 4 bases from J, with 13 bases in between. This CDR3 spans 15 amino acids. CDR3 DNA: TGTGCCAGCAGCTTAACCGGCAGGGGCCCAGATACGCAGTATTTT. Its translation: CASSLTGRGPDTQYF.

This clonotype came up a few times. CDR3 DNA sequence: TGTGCCAGCACGGCTAGCGGGAGTAATGAGCAGTTCTTC. Its translation is CASTASGSNEQFF. The chain carries TRBV28 and TRBJ2-1; TRBD2 matches 10 bases. CDR1 MDHEN and CDR2 SYDVKM come from the germline V gene. The CDR3 runs to 13 residues. Trimming removed 7 bases from V and 7 bases from J; junction bases left unmatched: 4. Variable domain in full (rest from reference TRBV28 and TRBJ2-1): DVKVTQSSRYLVKRTGEKVFLECVQDMDHENMFWYRQDPGLGLRLIYFSYDVKMKEKGDIPEGYSVSREKKERFSLILESASTNQTSMYLCASTASGSNEQFFGPGTRLTVL.

This clonotype has just one count. A much larger clone differs by one base, so this may be a read error. This chain joins TRBV2 and TRBJ2-5; D perhaps matches TRBD2 (6 bases). The V and J ends lost 8 bases and 5 bases respectively, with 12 bases between them. The CDR3 contains 12 residues. The germline CDR1 and CDR2 sequences are SNHLY and FYNNEI. CDR3 sequence: CASEPSGETQYF. The CDR3 DNA is TGTGCCAGCGAACCAAGCGGGGAGACCCAGTACTTC.

In the case of this clonotype: A much larger clone differs by one base, so this may be a read error. The chain is built from TRBV10-2 and TRBJ1-2, with D unclear. Germline lookup yields CDR1 WSHSY and CDR2 SAAADI. This CDR3 has 13 amino acids. The CDR3 coding sequence is TGCGGCAGCAGTGAGGCAGATTACTATGGCTACACCTTC. This encodes CGSSEADYYGYTF.

There are many counts of this clonotype. This rearrangement joins TRBV30 to TRBJ1-6, with 7 bases identical to TRBD1. Germline CDR1 reads GTSNPN; CDR2 reads SVGIG (reference sequence). The J segment lost 5 bases and the V segment lost 2 bases, leaving 3 bases of the junction unmatched. The CDR3 length is 14 residues. The chain's CDR3 is CAWSLTGNNSPLHF. The CDR3 DNA sequence: TGTGCCTGGAGTCTGACAGGGAATAATTCACCCCTCCACTTT.

This clonotype was counted only a few times. CDR3 DNA sequence: TGTGCCAGCAGGTCTTATTGGCGGGGGATCACAGATACGCAGTATTTT. As protein: CASRSYWRGITDTQYF. This chain joins TRBV27 and TRBJ2-3; 7 bases are a match to TRBD2. Trimming at V came to 6 bases and at J to 2 bases, leaving 11 bases not matched to a gene. Germline V CDR1 and CDR2: MNHEY, SMNVEV (reference sequence). The CDR3 is 16 amino acids.

This clonotype was seen repeatedly, ten times or more. CDR3 protein: CASSQDWGSGGPGAQYF. CDR3 DNA: TGTGCCAGCAGCCAAGATTGGGGGAGCGGGGGGCCGGGGGCCCAGTACTTC. The chain carries TRBV4-2 and TRBJ2-5; 9 bases are a match to TRBD2. Trimming cost V 0 bases and J 9 bases; bases outside gene matches: 14. The germline CDR1 and CDR2 sequences are LGHNA and YNFKEQ. CDR3 size: 17 residues.

This sequence joins TRBV15 and TRBJ1-1; no definite D call. Deletions cut 0 bases from V and 5 bases from J, with 10 bases between. The CDR3 loop spans 14 amino acids. The germline gives CDR1 LNHNV, CDR2 YYDKDF (reference sequence). In DNA, the CDR3 is TGTGCCACCAGCAGAGATAGGGCCGGTACTGAAGCTTTCTTT. Translating gives CATSRDRAGTEAFF.

In regard to this clonotype: Possible read error: a much larger clone is one base away. The V and J genes are TRBV6-5 and TRBJ2-3, with TRBD1 matching 7 bases. The CDR3 contains 18 residues. The V and J ends lost 7 bases and 0 bases, in that order; junction bases with no gene match: 16. Germline loops: CDR1 MNHEY, CDR2 SVGAGI. CDR3 protein: CASKQGTALPSSTDTQYF. CDR3 bases: TGTGCCAGCAAACAGGGGACAGCACTACCTTCTAGCACAGATACGCAGTATTTT.

This clonotype was seen many times. This chain uses TRBV20-1 with TRBJ2-3; 12 nucleotides match TRBD2. Germline V gives CDR1 DFQATT, CDR2 SNEGSKA (reference sequence). CDR3 size: 15 residues. V was pared by 5 bases and J by 2 bases, with 5 bases of the junction left unmatched. CDR3: CSARPSGRVTDTQYF. The CDR3 coding sequence is TGCAGTGCTCGACCTAGCGGGAGGGTCACAGATACGCAGTATTTT.

This clonotype was picked up many times. V is TRBV2 and J is TRBJ1-4; weak D call: TRBD1 (6 bases). The germline V and J ends were trimmed by 6 bases and 5 bases, with 16 bases remaining between them. CDR1 is SNHLY and CDR2 is FYNNEI in the germline V gene. The CDR3 is 15 residues long. The CDR3 nucleotides read TGTGCCAGCAGCTTGACGGGACAACCGAATGAAAAACTGTTTTTT. This codes for CASSLTGQPNEKLFF.

Worth noting for this clonotype: This may be a read error, as it is one base from a much larger clone. V usage is TRBV24-1 and J usage is TRBJ2-3, with D uncertain. The germline V gene encodes CDR1 KGHDR and CDR2 SFDVKD. The CDR3 spans 14 residues. CDR3 in amino acids: CATSDLSSTDTQCF. In nucleotides, the CDR3 is TGTGCCACCAGTGACCTCTCGAGCACAGATACGCAGTGTTTT.

This chain connects TRBV3-1 to TRBJ2-1; D is uncertain. In germline, CDR1 is LGHDT, CDR2 YNNKEL (reference sequence). CDR3 length: 16 amino acids. V lost 4 bases, J lost 0 bases, and 13 bases lay in between. The CDR3 sequence: CASSPKAFSSYNEQFF. The DNA for the CDR3 is TGTGCCAGCAGCCCTAAGGCCTTTAGCTCCTACAATGAGCAGTTCTTC.

This chain links TRBV11-2 with TRBJ2-7, with 11 bases that match TRBD2. CDR1 is SGHAT and CDR2 is FQNNGV in the germline V gene. The CDR3 consists of 15 residues. The junction had 10 bases not matched to a gene; V was cut back by 8 bases and J by 4 bases. CDR3 nucleotide sequence: TGTGCCAGCGGCCAGAGACTAGCGGGAAGTTACGAGCAGTACTTC. Translated: CASGQRLAGSYEQYF.

A few counts support this clonotype. CDR3 sequence (DNA): TGTGCCAGCAGCAATGGTGGGGGACTGGGGCAGCCCCAGCATTTT. As protein: CASSNGGGLGQPQHF. This chain links TRBV6-2 or TRBV6-3 with TRBJ1-5; TRBD1 is a possible D gene (5 bases). Germline V gives CDR1 MNHEY, CDR2 SVGEGT. V was trimmed by 6 bases and J by 7 bases, leaving 19 bases between them. This CDR3 spans 15 amino acids.

The table lists this clonotype with many counts. The genes are TRBV6-1 and TRBJ2-3; either TRBD1 or TRBD2 may fit D (5 bases each). V dropped 7 bases and J dropped 2 bases, with 10 bases sitting between them. The CDR3 is 13 amino acids. From germline, CDR1 is MNHNS and CDR2 SASEGT. The chain's CDR3 is CASTRDPTDTQYF. As DNA, the CDR3 is TGTGCCAGCACACGGGACCCCACAGATACGCAGTATTTT.

This clonotype was detected many times. The V and J genes are TRBV6-2 or TRBV6-3 and TRBJ1-2, with D unresolved. CDR1 and CDR2 from the germline V gene are MNHEY and SVGEGT. The V end lost 2 bases, the J end lost 2 bases, and 12 bases lay between the germline ends. The CDR3 is 15 residues long. CDR3: CASSYRAATNYGYTF. CDR3 nucleotides: TGTGCCAGCAGTTACAGGGCAGCTACCAACTATGGCTACACCTTC.

Comments on this clonotype: A read error may explain this, as a much larger clone is one base away. The chain uses TRBV6-6 and TRBJ1-2, with D perhaps TRBD1 (6 bases). In germline, CDR1 is MNHNY, CDR2 SVGAGI (reference sequence). V gave up 7 bases and J gave up 7 bases, with 16 bases separating them. CDR3 length: 13 amino acids. Here the CDR3 DNA reads TGTGCCAGCAATGGACGGGGGGCTTTTGGCTACACCTTC. This translates into CASNGRGAFGYTF.

Many counts were recorded for this clonotype. The chain joins TRBV7-2 to TRBJ2-5; D gene unclear. Trimming shortened V by 1 base and J by 5 bases, and 11 bases separated the two germline ends. The germline gives CDR1 SGHTA, CDR2 FQGNSA. The CDR3 is 14 residues long. The CDR3 sequence: CASSLGAVLETQYF. The CDR3 nucleotides are TGTGCCAGCAGCTTAGGGGCAGTATTGGAGACCCAGTACTTC.

Points on this clonotype: The junction departs from the called germline gene at one end, perhaps through a read error. The V call is TRBV7-7, the J call TRBJ2-5, with D perhaps given as TRBD1 or TRBD2 (6 bases each). Germline loops: CDR1 SSHAT, CDR2 FNYEAQ (reference sequence). The CDR3 has 13 residues. The CDR3 bases are TGTGCTAGCAGCCGCGGGACAAAAGAGACCCGGTACTTC. Translating gives CASSRGTKETRYF. Drawing the rest from reference TRBV7-7 and TRBJ2-5, the complete variable domain is GAGVSQSPRYKVTKRGQDVTLRCDPISSHATLYWYQQALGQGPEFLTYFNYEAQPDKSGLPSDRFSAERPEGSISTLTIQRTEQRDSAMYRCASSRGTKETRYFGPGTRLLVL.

About this clonotype itself: A single base separates this from a much larger clone, so it may be a read error. V is TRBV2 and J is TRBJ2-5; D unclear. CDR3 length equals 11 residues. Trimming took 8 bases from V and 3 from J, leaving 7 bases between them. Germline CDR1 reads SNHLY; CDR2 reads FYNNEI. CDR3 DNA sequence: TGTGCCAGCGCCCCCGAAGAGACCCAGTACTTC. It is translated as CASAPEETQYF. The full variable domain, its missing parts supplied by reference TRBV2 and TRBJ2-5, is EPEVTQTPSHQVTQMGQEVILRCVPISNHLYFYWYRQILGQKVEFLVSFYNNEISEKSEIFDDQFSVERPDGSNFTLKIRSTKLEDSAMYFCASAPEETQYFGPGTRLLVL.